This TCR beta chain was identified during a study of control samples from healthy donors and cancer patients. Some clones are missing from TCRdb's copy, which holds only in-frame ones; the method was immunoSEQ multiplex PCR. The sample records over 150,000 clones, 96% being singletons. This clonotype was obtained from a woman in her twenties or thirties in good health. What was sequenced was blood.

The CDR3 is CASSQGFQPQHF. In DNA form, the CDR3 reads TGTGCCAGCAGCCAGGGGTTTCAGCCCCAGCATTTT. This chain joins TRBV5-6 and TRBJ1-5, with D perhaps matching TRBD1 (6 bases). Germline lookup yields CDR1 SGHDT and CDR2 YYEEEE. CDR3 length equals 12 residues. Trimming shortened V by 4 bases and J by 6 bases, and 8 bases separated the two germline ends.